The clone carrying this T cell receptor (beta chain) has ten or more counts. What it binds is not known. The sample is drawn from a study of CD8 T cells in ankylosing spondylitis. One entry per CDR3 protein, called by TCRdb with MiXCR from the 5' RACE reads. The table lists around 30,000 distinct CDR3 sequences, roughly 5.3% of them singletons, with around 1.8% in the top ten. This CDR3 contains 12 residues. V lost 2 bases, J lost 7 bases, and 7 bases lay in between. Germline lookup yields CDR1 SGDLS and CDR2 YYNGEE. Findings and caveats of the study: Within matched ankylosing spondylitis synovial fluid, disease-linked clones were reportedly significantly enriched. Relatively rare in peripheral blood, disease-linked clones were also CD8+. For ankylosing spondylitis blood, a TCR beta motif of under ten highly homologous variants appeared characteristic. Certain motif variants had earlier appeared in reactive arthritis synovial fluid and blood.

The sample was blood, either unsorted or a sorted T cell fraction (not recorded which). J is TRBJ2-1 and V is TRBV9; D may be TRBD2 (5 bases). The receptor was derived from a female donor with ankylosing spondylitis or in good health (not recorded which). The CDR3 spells CASSVGENEQFF. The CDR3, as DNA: TGTGCCAGCAGCGTGGGAGAGAATGAGCAGTTCTTC.